This T cell receptor (beta chain) was recorded in a study of blood T cells in healthy people across ages. As for the study in general: With template switching, about one barcoded beta molecule was captured per two T cells.

Alongside a J-beta primer mix, a sample-barcoded 5' primer served in a second PCR lasting about 7 to 12 cycles. Using its own MiXCR run on the 5' RACE reads, TCRdb lists one record per CDR3 protein. The sample includes more than 800,000 distinct CDR3 sequences, less than 35% of them seen just once. This clonotype was seen more than once but under ten times. This clone may be a read error of a much larger clone one base away. The V and J ends lost 1 base and 7 bases, in that order; junction bases with no gene match: 9. Per germline, CDR1 SGHTA and CDR2 FQGNSA. This CDR3 has 16 residues. The sequence was collected from an elderly woman in good health. The sequencing input was blood. This chain joins TRBV7-2 and TRBJ2-7; 11 bases map to TRBD2. CDR3 DNA: TGTGCCAGCAGCTTAGTTTCTAGCGGGGGGTACAATGAGCAGTACTTC. As protein: CASSLVSSGGYNEQYF.